This T cell receptor (beta chain) was identified during a study of T cells after yellow fever vaccination. Whole-study findings and limits: In post-booster samples, most primary-vaccination clones reappeared (just under 98% CD4, 88% CD8).

TCRdb re-called the 5' RACE reads through MiXCR, storing one row per CDR3 protein. The sample comprises under 550,000 distinct CDR3 sequences, roughly a fifth of which are singletons, and roughly a sixth rests with the top ten. Trimming took 1 base from V and 3 from J; bases not matched to a gene: 7. Germline values: CDR1 SGDLS, CDR2 YYNGEE. The CDR3 loop spans 16 amino acids. This clonotype has more than one count but fewer than ten. Its antigen is still unknown. The sequence came from a man between 18 and 35 years old who received the YFV17D yellow fever vaccine. The chain joins TRBV9 to TRBJ2-3, with 8 positions matching TRBD2. Sequencing used PBMCs, obtained about 20 days after the first yellow fever vaccination. For the CDR3, the DNA is TGTGCCAGCAGCGTAACAAGCGGGGGATGGACAGATACGCAGTATTTT. This codes for CASSVTSGGWTDTQYF. Filled out from reference TRBV9 and TRBJ2-3, the complete variable domain reads DSGVTQTPKHLITATGQRVTLRCSPRSGDLSVYWYQQSLDQGLQFLIQYYNGEERAKGNILERFSAQQFPDLHSELNLSSLELGDSALYFCASSVTSGGWTDTQYFGPGTRLTVL.